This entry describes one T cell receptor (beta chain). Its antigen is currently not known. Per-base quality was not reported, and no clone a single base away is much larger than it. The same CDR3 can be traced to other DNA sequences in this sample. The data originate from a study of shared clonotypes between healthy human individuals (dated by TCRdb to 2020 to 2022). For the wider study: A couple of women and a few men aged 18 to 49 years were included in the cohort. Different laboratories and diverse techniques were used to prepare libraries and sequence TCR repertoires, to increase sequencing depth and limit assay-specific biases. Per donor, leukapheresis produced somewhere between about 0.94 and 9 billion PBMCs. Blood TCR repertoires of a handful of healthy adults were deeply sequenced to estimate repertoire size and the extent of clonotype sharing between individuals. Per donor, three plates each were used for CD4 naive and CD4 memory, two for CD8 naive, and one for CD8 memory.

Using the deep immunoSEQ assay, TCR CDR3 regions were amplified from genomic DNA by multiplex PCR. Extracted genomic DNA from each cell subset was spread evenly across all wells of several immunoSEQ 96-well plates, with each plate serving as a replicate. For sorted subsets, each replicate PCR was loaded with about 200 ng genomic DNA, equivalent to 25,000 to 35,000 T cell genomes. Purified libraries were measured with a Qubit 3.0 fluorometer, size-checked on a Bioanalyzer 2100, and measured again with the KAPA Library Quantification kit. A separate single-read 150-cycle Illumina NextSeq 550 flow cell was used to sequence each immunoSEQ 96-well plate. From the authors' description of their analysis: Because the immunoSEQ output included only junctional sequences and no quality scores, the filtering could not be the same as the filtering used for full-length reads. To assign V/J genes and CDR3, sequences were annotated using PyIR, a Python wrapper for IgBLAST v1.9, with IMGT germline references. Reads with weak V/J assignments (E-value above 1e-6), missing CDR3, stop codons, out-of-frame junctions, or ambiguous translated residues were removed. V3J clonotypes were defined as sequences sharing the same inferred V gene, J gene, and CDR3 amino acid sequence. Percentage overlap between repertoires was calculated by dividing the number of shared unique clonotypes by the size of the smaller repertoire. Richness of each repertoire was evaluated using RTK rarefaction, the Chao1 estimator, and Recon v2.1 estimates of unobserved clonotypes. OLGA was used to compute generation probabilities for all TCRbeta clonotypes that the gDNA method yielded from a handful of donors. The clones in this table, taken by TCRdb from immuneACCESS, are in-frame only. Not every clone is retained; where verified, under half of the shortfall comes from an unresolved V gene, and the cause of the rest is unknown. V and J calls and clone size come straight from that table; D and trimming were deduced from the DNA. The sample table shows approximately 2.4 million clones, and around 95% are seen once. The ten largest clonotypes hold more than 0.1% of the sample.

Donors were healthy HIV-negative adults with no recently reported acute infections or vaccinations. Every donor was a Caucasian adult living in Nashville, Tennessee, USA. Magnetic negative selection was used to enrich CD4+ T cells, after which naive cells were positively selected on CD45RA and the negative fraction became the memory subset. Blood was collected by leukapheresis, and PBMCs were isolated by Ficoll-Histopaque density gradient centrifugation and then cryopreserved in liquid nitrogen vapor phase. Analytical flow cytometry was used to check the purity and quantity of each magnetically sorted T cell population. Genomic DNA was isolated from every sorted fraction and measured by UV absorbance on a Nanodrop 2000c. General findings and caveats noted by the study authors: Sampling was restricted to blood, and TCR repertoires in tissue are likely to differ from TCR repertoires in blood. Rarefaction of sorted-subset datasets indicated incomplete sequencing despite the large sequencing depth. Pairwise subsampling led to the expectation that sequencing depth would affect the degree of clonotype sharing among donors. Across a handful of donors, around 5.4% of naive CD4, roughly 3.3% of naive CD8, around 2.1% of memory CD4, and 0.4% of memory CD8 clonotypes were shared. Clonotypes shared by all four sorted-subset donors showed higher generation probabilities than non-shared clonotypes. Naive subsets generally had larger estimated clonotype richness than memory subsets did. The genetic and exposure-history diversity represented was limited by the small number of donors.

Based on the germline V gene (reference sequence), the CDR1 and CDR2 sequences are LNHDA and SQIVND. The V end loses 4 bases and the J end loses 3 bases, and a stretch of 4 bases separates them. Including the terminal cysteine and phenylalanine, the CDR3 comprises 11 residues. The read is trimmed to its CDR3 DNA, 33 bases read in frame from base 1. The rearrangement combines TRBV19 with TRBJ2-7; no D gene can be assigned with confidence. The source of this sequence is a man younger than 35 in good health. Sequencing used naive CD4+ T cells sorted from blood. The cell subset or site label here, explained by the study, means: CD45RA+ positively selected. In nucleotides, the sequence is TGTGCCAGTAGTAGTTACTACGAGCAGTACTTC. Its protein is CASSSYYEQYF.